This is a list of T cell receptor beta chains from one sample in a study of T cell repertoires in cytomegalovirus infection. TCRdb reanalysed the reads using MiXCR and keeps one entry per CDR3 protein. The profile shows 310,000 or so distinct CDR3 sequences, about 8.8% of them singletons. Sequencing was performed on PBMCs. These TCRs come from a human donor in good health (CMV status not recorded). Some clones in this sample may be carry-over from other donors' samples. CDR3s include the opening cysteine and the closing phenylalanine or tryptophan. Fields, in order: D gene, V gene, clone size, J gene, CDR3 protein, CDR3 DNA. D genes are given only for firm matches. Rows give clone size only sometimes, using once, few, many, or a class for an expanded clone.

TRBD2	TRBV28	many	TRBJ2-5	CASGGGPKTQYF	TGTGCCAGCGGCGGGGGGCCAAAGACCCAGTACTTC
TRBD2	TRBV7-2	many	TRBJ2-5	CASSLYSGTRWETQYF	TGTGCCAGCAGCTTATATTCCGGGACTAGATGGGAGACCCAGTACTTC
TRBD1	TRBV14	many	TRBJ2-1	CASSLGTVSFDEQFF	TGTGCCAGCAGCCTCGGGACAGTCAGTTTTGATGAGCAGTTCTTC
.	TRBV7-2	many	TRBJ1-1	CASSLNSGANTEAFF	TGTGCCAGCAGCTTAAACTCCGGGGCCAACACTGAAGCTTTCTTT
.	TRBV2	many	TRBJ2-1	CASSGAQGNEQFF	TGTGCCAGCAGTGGTGCTCAGGGCAATGAGCAGTTCTTC
.	TRBV29-1	.	TRBJ1-1	CSGQTGPNTEAFF	TGCAGCGGCCAGACAGGACCGAACACTGAAGCTTTCTTT
TRBD1	TRBV28	many	TRBJ2-3	CASSLRGQGSTDTQYF	TGTGCCAGCAGTTTGCGGGGACAGGGGAGCACAGATACGCAGTATTTT
.	TRBV7-2	many	TRBJ1-2	CASSLGGAAYGYTF	TGTGCCAGCAGCTTAGGAGGGGCGGCCTATGGCTACACCTTC
.	TRBV7-2	many	TRBJ1-4	CASSYYQGRQLFF	TGTGCCAGCAGCTACTATCAGGGGAGACAACTGTTTTTT
TRBD1	TRBV2	few	TRBJ2-5	CASTRQGARQETQYF	TGTGCCAGCACCCGACAGGGGGCGCGCCAAGAGACCCAGTACTTC
.	TRBV6-6	few	TRBJ2-1	CASSSRNRSYAYNEQFF	TGTGCCAGCAGTTCCCGGAACAGGTCTTATGCCTACAATGAGCAGTTCTTC
.	TRBV28	many	TRBJ2-1	CASSFWRGPGNEQFF	TGTGCCAGCAGTTTCTGGCGGGGGCCGGGTAATGAGCAGTTCTTC
.	TRBV20-1	few	TRBJ1-1	CSARSYGDTEAFF	TGCAGTGCTAGATCTTACGGTGACACTGAAGCTTTCTTT
.	TRBV20-1	many	TRBJ1-1	CSQGPVLAGSEAFF	TGCAGTCAGGGGCCTGTGCTGGCGGGATCTGAAGCTTTCTTT
TRBD1	TRBV7-2	many	TRBJ1-1	CASSFGTGVTEAFF	TGTGCCAGCAGCTTTGGGACAGGGGTTACTGAAGCTTTCTTT
TRBD1	TRBV7-2	many	TRBJ2-1	CASRLTGRSYNEQFF	TGTGCCAGCAGGCTGACAGGGCGGTCCTACAATGAGCAGTTCTTC
.	TRBV20-1	many	TRBJ2-1	CSARDRDSSYNEQFF	TGCAGTGCTAGAGACCGGGACTCCAGCTACAATGAGCAGTTCTTC
.	TRBV7-9	many	TRBJ2-5	CASSLVVDQETQYF	TGTGCCAGCAGCTTAGTCGTGGACCAAGAGACCCAGTACTTC
.	TRBV5-1	many	TRBJ2-3	CASSAQLPTDTQYF	TGCGCCAGCAGCGCACAGCTACCCACAGATACGCAGTATTTT
.	TRBV18	many	TRBJ2-1	CASSPQTEGEQFF	TGTGCCAGCTCACCTCAGACGGAGGGTGAGCAGTTCTTC
TRBD2	TRBV5-5	many	TRBJ2-5	CASIHSGGTQETQYF	TGTGCCAGCATCCATAGCGGGGGGACCCAAGAGACCCAGTACTTC
TRBD1	TRBV5-8	many	TRBJ2-3	CASRRNRGSTDTQYF	TGTGCCAGCAGGCGTAACAGGGGGAGCACAGATACGCAGTATTTT
.	TRBV9	.	TRBJ2-7	CASGSRLASYEQYF	TGTGCCAGCGGCTCCCGACTGGCCTCCTACGAGCAGTACTTC
TRBD1	TRBV10-3	.	TRBJ1-5	CAISESTGVQPQHF	TGTGCCATCAGTGAGTCGACAGGGGTTCAGCCCCAGCATTTT
.	TRBV19	many	TRBJ2-1	CASSITRNEQFF	TGTGCCAGTAGTATAACCCGCAATGAGCAGTTCTTC
TRBD1	TRBV7-9	many	TRBJ1-5	CASSEDRERSNQPQHF	TGTGCCAGCAGCGAGGACAGGGAACGGAGCAATCAGCCCCAGCATTTT
.	TRBV7-9	.	TRBJ2-5	CASSLATGGGETQYF	TGTGCCAGCAGCTTAGCGACGGGTGGCGGAGAGACCCAGTACTTC
.	TRBV20-1	.	TRBJ2-1	CSASQDYNEQFF	TGCAGTGCTAGCCAGGACTACAATGAGCAGTTCTTC
.	TRBV6-6	.	TRBJ2-1	CASRPAGAYNEQFF	TGTGCCAGCCGCCCGGCAGGGGCCTACAATGAGCAGTTCTTC
.	TRBV14	.	TRBJ2-3	CASSQGNTDTQYF	TGTGCCAGCAGCCAGGGGAACACAGATACGCAGTATTTT
TRBD2	TRBV3-1	many	TRBJ2-1	CASSQDSGPYNEQFF	TGTGCCAGCAGCCAAGATAGCGGGCCATACAATGAGCAGTTCTTC
.	TRBV19	many	TRBJ1-6	CASRDISIDNSPLHF	TGTGCCAGCCGGGACATCAGCATCGATAATTCACCCCTCCACTTT
.	TRBV7-9	few	TRBJ2-5	CASRYTEETQYF	TGTGCCAGCAGATACACTGAAGAGACCCAGTACTTC
.	TRBV6-2/TRBV6-3	many	TRBJ2-2	CAIGDANTGELFF	TGTGCCATAGGGGATGCGAACACCGGGGAGCTGTTTTTT
TRBD1	TRBV12-3/TRBV12-4	many	TRBJ1-3	CASSRPGGTGNTIYF	TGTGCCAGCAGTAGGCCAGGGGGGACTGGAAACACCATATATTTT
.	TRBV6-2/TRBV6-3	.	TRBJ1-2	CASSYSGGTGRSGYTF	TGTGCCAGCAGTTACTCAGGAGGGACCGGGCGGAGTGGCTACACCTTC
.	TRBV14	many	TRBJ2-2	CASSQVYGELFF	TGTGCCAGCAGCCAAGTCTACGGGGAGCTGTTTTTT
.	TRBV7-8	once	TRBJ2-3	CATLLGPSTDTQYF	TGTGCCACCCTGCTGGGGCCTAGCACAGATACGCAGTATTTT
.	TRBV25-1	many	TRBJ1-1	CASVMQGGEGKAFF	TGTGCCAGCGTAATGCAGGGAGGGGAGGGAAAAGCTTTCTTT
.	TRBV20-1	many	TRBJ1-4	CSATPDGRNEKLFF	TGCAGTGCTACCCCTGACGGACGTAATGAAAAACTGTTTTTT
TRBD1	TRBV7-9	many	TRBJ1-1	CASSPGDRAEEAFF	TGTGCCAGCAGCCCAGGTGACAGGGCGGAAGAAGCTTTCTTT
TRBD1	TRBV4-1	many	TRBJ2-2	CASSQADRETGELFF	TGCGCCAGCAGCCAAGCGGACAGGGAGACCGGGGAGCTGTTTTTT
.	TRBV2	many	TRBJ2-1	CASVAVQLQFF	TGTGCCAGCGTGGCAGTACAGCTGCAGTTCTTC
.	TRBV20-1	.	TRBJ2-1	CSARILTKTYNEQFF	TGCAGTGCTAGAATCCTGACAAAAACCTACAATGAGCAGTTCTTC
.	TRBV2	few	TRBJ1-2	CASKGRFYGYTF	TGTGCCAGCAAAGGACGGTTCTATGGCTACACCTTC
TRBD1	TRBV6-5	many	TRBJ1-1	CASSRQGRITEAFF	TGTGCCAGCAGTCGACAGGGAAGAATCACTGAAGCTTTCTTT
TRBD1	TRBV13	.	TRBJ1-2	CASSQVGDRDGYTF	TGTGCCAGCAGCCAAGTGGGGGACAGGGATGGCTACACCTTC
.	TRBV7-2	many	TRBJ1-6	CASGESSYNSPLHF	TGTGCCAGCGGAGAAAGCTCCTATAATTCACCCCTCCACTTT